These 25 T cell receptor beta chains share one sample of origin, sequenced in a study of PD-1 blockade in classical Hodgkin lymphoma. Profiled with immunoSEQ multiplex PCR; TCRdb holds only in-frame clones, not every one. The table shows 53,000 or so clones, with around 85% occurring only once. Each and every patient relapsed after autologous stem cell transplantation, and patients got differing brentuximab vedotin exposure. The sequences come from peripheral blood mononuclear cells (PBMCs), collected at baseline. These receptors were collected from a human donor with classical Hodgkin lymphoma.

The CDR3 sequence is CASIQRGGQNTEAFF. The CDR3 DNA reads TGTGCCAGCATCCAAAGGGGGGGCCAGAACACTGAAGCTTTCTTT. The chain carries TRBV7-9 and TRBJ1-1; D is possibly TRBD1 (6 bases). CDR1 and CDR2 from the germline V gene are SEHNR and FQNEAQ (reference sequence). Trimming removed 7 bases at V and 1 base at J, with 16 bases between. This CDR3 contains 15 residues. The full variable domain, rest sourced from reference TRBV7-9 and TRBJ1-1, is DTGVSQNPRHKITKRGQNVTFRCDPISEHNRLYWYRQTLGQGPEFLTYFQNEAQLEKSRLLSDRFSAERPKGSFSTLEIQRTEQGDSAMYLCASIQRGGQNTEAFFGQGTRLTVV.

The rearrangement links TRBV5-1 to TRBJ2-1; 7 bases are shared with TRBD2. The J segment lost 4 bases and the V segment lost 2 bases, leaving 3 bases of the junction unmatched. Germline CDR1 SGHRS, CDR2 YFSETQ. The CDR3 covers 14 residues. CDR3 sequence reads: CASSFGTIYNEQFF. The DNA of the CDR3 is TGCGCCAGCAGCTTTGGGACTATATACAATGAGCAGTTCTTC. Together with reference TRBV5-1 and TRBJ2-1, the CDR3 gives the full variable domain: KAGVTQTPRYLIKTRGQQVTLSCSPISGHRSVSWYQQTPGQGLQFLFEYFSETQRNKGNFPGRFSGRQFSNSRSEMNVSTLELGDSALYLCASSFGTIYNEQFFGPGTRLTVL.

The chain uses TRBV6-5 and TRBJ2-7; TRBD2 matches 7 bases. This CDR3 is 16 amino acids long. The J segment lost 0 bases and the V segment lost 4 bases, leaving 9 bases of the junction unmatched. Germline V lookup: CDR1 MNHEY, CDR2 SVGAGI. The CDR3 sequence: CASSSRMGEGSYEQYF. DNA for the CDR3: TGTGCCAGCAGTTCCCGAATGGGGGAGGGCTCCTACGAGCAGTACTTC.

This rearrangement joins TRBV6-4 to TRBJ2-3; 10 bases line up with TRBD2. Germline CDR1 is MRHNA and CDR2 is SNTAGT. V gave up 0 bases and J gave up 4 bases; unmatched junction bases: 4. The CDR3 consists of 16 residues. This CDR3 is CASSDSASGSADTQYF. The CDR3 DNA sequence: TGTGCCAGCAGTGACTCGGCTAGCGGGAGTGCAGATACGCAGTATTTT.

The chain links TRBV9 to TRBJ2-6; D remains unclear. Trimming shortened V by 0 bases and J by 4 bases, and 5 bases separated the two germline ends. The CDR3 loop spans 14 amino acids. Germline V gives CDR1 SGDLS, CDR2 YYNGEE. CDR3 sequence reads: CASSVGSGANVLTF. CDR3 bases: TGTGCCAGCAGCGTAGGATCCGGGGCCAACGTCCTGACTTTC. Based on the CDR3 plus reference TRBV9 and TRBJ2-6, the full variable domain is DSGVTQTPKHLITATGQRVTLRCSPRSGDLSVYWYQQSLDQGLQFLIQYYNGEERAKGNILERFSAQQFPDLHSELNLSSLELGDSALYFCASSVGSGANVLTFGAGSRLTVL.

V is TRBV21-1 and J is TRBJ2-2; the D call in the table, TRBD1, was not verified against the DNA. TRBV21-1 is a listed pseudogene. The CDR3 covers 13 residues. CDR3 protein: CASSTTGAGELFF. CDR3 DNA: TGTGCCAGCAGCACGACAGGGGCCGGGGAGCTGTTTTTT.

This chain uses TRBV10-3 with TRBJ2-7, with a possible D match to TRBD1 (6 bases). Germline loops: CDR1 ENHRY, CDR2 SYGVKD. This CDR3 has 14 residues. The V end lost 5 bases, the J end lost 0 bases, and 11 bases lay between the germline ends. The CDR3 protein is CAISPGTRSYEQYF. The CDR3 bases are TGTGCCATCAGTCCCGGGACACGCTCCTACGAGCAGTACTTC.

V is TRBV27 and J is TRBJ2-6; D is ambiguous. Germline loops: CDR1 MNHEY, CDR2 SMNVEV (reference sequence). The CDR3 runs to 12 residues. V was pared by 6 bases and J by 4 bases, with 4 bases between. DNA for the CDR3: TGTGCCAGCAGACTAGGGGCCAACGTCCTGACTTTC. It yields the protein CASRLGANVLTF. The full variable domain, with the rest looked up from reference TRBV27 and TRBJ2-6, is EAQVTQNPRYLITVTGKKLTVTCSQNMNHEYMSWYRQDPGLGLRQIYYSMNVEVTDKGDVPEGYKVSRKEKRNFPLILESPSPNQTSLYFCASRLGANVLTFGAGSRLTVL.

V gene TRBV7-2 combines with J gene TRBJ2-7; no clear D gene. V was pared by 2 bases and J by 2 bases, with 10 bases between. Germline CDR1 SGHTA, CDR2 FQGNSA. The CDR3 consists of 14 residues. CDR3 nucleotides: TGTGCCAGCAGCTTATTGGTCCTTCCCTACGAGCAGTACTTC. It codes for CASSLLVLPYEQYF.

The rearrangement links TRBV7-9 to TRBJ2-1, with 10 nucleotides matching TRBD2. V shed 4 bases and J 6 bases; nucleotides not matched to a gene: 18. The germline CDR1 and CDR2 sequences are SEHNR and FQNEAQ (reference sequence). CDR3 length: 19 residues. CDR3 amino acids: CASSSRVAGGSEVRNEQFF. Here the CDR3 DNA reads TGTGCCAGCAGCTCCCGGGTAGCGGGAGGTTCTGAGGTCCGCAATGAGCAGTTCTTC.

The chain joins TRBV19 to TRBJ1-4; D might be TRBD1 (5 bases). The CDR3 contains 14 residues. The ends were cut back, 9 bases at V and 3 bases at J, with 14 bases in the middle. Germline values: CDR1 LNHDA, CDR2 SQIVND (reference sequence). CDR3 nucleotide sequence: TGTGCCAGCCAGACCGGGGGGTCTAATGAAAAACTGTTTTTT. It encodes CASQTGGSNEKLFF.

The CDR3 DNA follows: TGTGCCAGCAGTTCTAGCACAGATACGCAGTATTTT. This sequence encodes CASSSSTDTQYF. The V call is TRBV7-9, the J call TRBJ2-3, with D unclear. The CDR3 runs to 12 residues. The germline V and J ends were trimmed by 6 bases and 0 bases, with 4 bases remaining between them. Per the germline V gene, CDR1 is SEHNR and CDR2 is FQNEAQ (reference sequence).

The gene calls are TRBV5-4 and TRBJ1-2, with 10 bases lining up with TRBD1. The ends lost 4 bases at V and 0 bases at J; junction bases unmatched: 6. CDR1 SGHNT and CDR2 YYREEE come from the germline V gene (reference sequence). This CDR3 spans 16 amino acids. For the CDR3, the DNA is TGTGCCAGCAGCCAACGGGACAGGGGCACTAACTATGGCTACACCTTC. As protein: CASSQRDRGTNYGYTF.

The chain joins TRBV11-3 to TRBJ2-3; TRBD2 matches at 11 bases. Germline CDR1 and CDR2: SGHNT and YENEEA. There are 16 residues in the CDR3. Germline trimming cut 5 bases from V and 0 bases from J; bases unmatched to any gene: 4. In DNA form, the CDR3 reads TGTGCCAGCAGCCCCCGGACTAGCGGGAGCACAGATACGCAGTATTTT. Protein: CASSPRTSGSTDTQYF.

The rearrangement uses TRBV7-9 and TRBJ2-7; tentatively, D is TRBD1 (6 bases). CDR3 size: 13 residues. Trimming cost V 5 bases and J 4 bases, with 12 bases left between them. CDR1 and CDR2 (germline): SEHNR, FQNEAQ (reference sequence). DNA of the CDR3: TGTGCCAGCAGCCCTCGGGACACATACGAGCAGTACTTC. Amino acids: CASSPRDTYEQYF.

A word on this clone: The sample contains more than one DNA sequence encoding this CDR3. The chain joins TRBV18 to TRBJ2-1; D not certain. V was pared by 3 bases and J by 0 bases, with 6 bases between. This CDR3 spans 14 amino acids. Germline lookup yields CDR1 KGHSH and CDR2 LQKENI. The CDR3 bases are TGTGCCAGCTCACCCCGTAGCTCCTACAATGAGCAGTTCTTC. Residues: CASSPRSSYNEQFF.

This chain links TRBV11-3 with TRBJ2-1; 11 bases map to TRBD1. The V gene's germline CDR1 is SGHNT and CDR2 YENEEA. The CDR3 spans 15 residues. With 6 bases clipped from V and 6 bases from J, the junction kept 7 bases outside the gene matches. The CDR3 here is CASRADRGQSNEQFF. In DNA, the CDR3 is TGTGCCAGCAGAGCGGACAGGGGGCAGAGCAATGAGCAGTTCTTC.

This CDR3 is CASSVEWDRGPNEQYV. In DNA, the CDR3 is TGTGCCAGCAGCGTCGAATGGGACAGGGGCCCCAACGAGCAGTACGTC. J is TRBJ2-7 and V is TRBV9, with 10 bases aligning to TRBD1. Trimming at V came to 2 bases and at J to 5 bases, leaving 10 bases not matched to a gene. Germline CDR1 SGDLS, CDR2 YYNGEE. This CDR3 has 16 residues.

The chain links TRBV6-6 to TRBJ2-4, with 11 bases that match TRBD2. This CDR3 region has 16 residues. Germline-derived CDR1 and CDR2 are MNHNY and SVGAGI (reference sequence). J was trimmed by 3 bases and V by 6 bases; bases with no gene match: 7. This CDR3 reads CASSNSGRGNKNIQYF. The CDR3 nucleotides read TGTGCCAGCAGCAATAGCGGGAGGGGTAACAAAAACATTCAGTACTTC.

The count of this clone is one. The chain combines TRBV11-3 with TRBJ2-2, with unresolved D. The CDR3 is made up of 15 amino acids. V was trimmed by 8 bases and J by 0 bases, leaving 13 bases between them. Germline-derived CDR1 and CDR2 are SGHNT and YENEEA. The CDR3 sequence: CASYFRSANTGELFF. The CDR3 DNA reads as TGTGCCAGCTATTTTAGGAGCGCGAACACCGGGGAGCTGTTTTTT.

Here the CDR3 DNA reads TGTGCCAGCATTGGACAGGATGGAGAGACCCAGTACTTC. Protein: CASIGQDGETQYF. The chain uses TRBV6-6 and TRBJ2-5; 7 bases align to TRBD1. The trim removed 7 bases at V and 4 bases at J, leaving 6 bases unmatched. Per the germline V gene, CDR1 is MNHNY and CDR2 is SVGAGI (reference sequence). The CDR3 consists of 13 residues.

The chain joins TRBV4-3 to TRBJ1-2; the D gene is possibly TRBD1 (5 bases). Germline V gene sequence: CDR1 LGHNA, CDR2 YSLEER. This CDR3 is built from 17 residues. Trimming removed 0 bases at V and 4 bases at J, with 18 bases between. CDR3 sequence reads: CASSQDGGVVGVYGYTF. The CDR3 DNA sequence: TGCGCCAGCAGCCAAGATGGGGGAGTTGTGGGAGTCTATGGCTACACCTTC.

The chain recombines TRBV4-3 with TRBJ1-2; D is uncertain. V was pared by 3 bases and J by 8 bases, with 16 bases between. The CDR3 runs to 14 residues. The germline V gene encodes CDR1 LGHNA and CDR2 YSLEER. DNA for the CDR3: TGCGCCAGCAGCCAGGGAAGGGCCAACGGAGGCTACACCTTC. Protein sequence: CASSQGRANGGYTF.

This clone was seen a handful of times. The gene calls are TRBV7-2 and TRBJ2-7; 12 bases are a match to TRBD2. With 1 base clipped from V and 4 bases from J, the junction kept 2 bases outside the gene matches. The CDR3 is 15 residues long. The germline V gene encodes CDR1 SGHTA and CDR2 FQGNSA. The chain's CDR3 is CASSLELAGGYEQYF. The CDR3 bases are TGTGCCAGCAGCTTAGAGCTAGCGGGAGGGTACGAGCAGTACTTC. Variable domain in full (rest from reference TRBV7-2 and TRBJ2-7): GAGVSQSPSNKVTEKGKDVELRCDPISGHTALYWYRQSLGQGLEFLIYFQGNSAPDKSGLPSDRFSAERTGGSVSTLTIQRTQQEDSAVYLCASSLELAGGYEQYFGPGTRLTVT.

This chain joins TRBV2 and TRBJ2-3, with 10 bases identical to TRBD2. CDR3 size: 16 residues. In germline, CDR1 is SNHLY, CDR2 FYNNEI. J lost 0 bases, V lost 5 bases, and 5 bases had no gene match. CDR3 sequence: CASSYSGRASTDTQYF. CDR3 DNA: TGTGCCAGCAGTTACAGCGGGAGGGCCAGCACAGATACGCAGTATTTT. Together with reference TRBV2 and TRBJ2-3, the CDR3 gives the full variable domain: EPEVTQTPSHQVTQMGQEVILRCVPISNHLYFYWYRQILGQKVEFLVSFYNNEISEKSEIFDDQFSVERPDGSNFTLKIRSTKLEDSAMYFCASSYSGRASTDTQYFGPGTRLTVL.